These 26 T cell receptor beta chains were sequenced from one sample in a study of T cells in Graves' hyperthyroidism and ophthalmopathy. TCR beta CDR3 regions were amplified from RNA. The TCR CDR3 first-round RT-PCR relied on the HTBI primer set. Via MiXCR, TCRdb re-called the multiplex PCR reads, giving one row per CDR3 protein. Of under 400,000 distinct CDR3 sequences in the sample, 20% to 25% were seen once. Sequenced: blood. These receptors were obtained from a woman aged 45 to 65 with Graves' hyperthyroidism.

This clonotype was detected a few times. The chain employs TRBV19 and TRBJ2-1, with D possibly TRBD1 on 6 matching bases. With 5 bases removed from V and 1 base from J, the gap between germline ends came to 15 bases. Germline V gives CDR1 LNHDA, CDR2 SQIVND (reference sequence). The CDR3 extends over 16 amino acids. For the CDR3, the DNA is TGTGCCAGTAGTGTTCACGCCAGGGGTTCCTACAATGAGCAGTTCTTC. Its translation is CASSVHARGSYNEQFF.

CDR3 region: CASSLPGAPSDTQYF. CDR3 bases: TGTGCCAGCAGCTTGCCGGGGGCCCCTTCAGATACGCAGTATTTT. This sequence joins TRBV5-8 and TRBJ2-3; D is possibly TRBD1 or TRBD2 (6 bases each). The CDR3 contains 15 residues. V shed 1 base and J shed 4 bases, with 13 bases lying between them. The V gene's germline CDR1 is SGHTS and CDR2 YDEGEE.

The chain links TRBV6-1 to TRBJ1-2; no definite D call. Germline assignment: CDR1 MNHNS and CDR2 SASEGT. The CDR3 has 13 residues. V was shortened by 5 bases and J by 6 bases, with 13 bases between the two germline ends. CDR3 sequence reads: CASSTWTVNGYTF. DNA for the CDR3: TGTGCCAGCAGTACCTGGACGGTCAATGGCTACACCTTC.

This clonotype was recorded many times. The chain couples TRBV3-1 to TRBJ2-3; D uncertain. Looked up from germline, CDR1 is LGHDT and CDR2 is YNNKEL (reference sequence). CDR3 length: 14 amino acids. The V and J ends lost 1 base and 4 bases respectively, with 9 bases between them. The CDR3 spells CASSQVHSPDTQYF. Here the CDR3 DNA reads TGTGCCAGCAGCCAAGTCCACTCCCCAGATACGCAGTATTTT.

CDR3 loop: CSARAGLQAFF. CDR3 DNA sequence: TGCAGTGCTAGAGCGGGCTTACAAGCTTTCTTT. The chain combines TRBV20-1 with TRBJ1-1; no definite D call. CDR1 and CDR2 from the germline V gene are DFQATT and SNEGSKA (reference sequence). Trimming removed 1 base at V and 9 bases at J, with 9 bases between. This CDR3 has 11 amino acids.

This chain links TRBV2 with TRBJ2-4, with 7 bases matching TRBD1. The CDR3 runs to 15 residues. J was trimmed by 6 bases and V by 3 bases; bases with no gene match: 8. Germline CDR1 is SNHLY and CDR2 is FYNNEI. CDR3 in amino acids: CASSERQGLGNIQYF. The CDR3 DNA reads as TGTGCCAGCAGTGAGAGACAGGGATTGGGAAACATTCAGTACTTC.

This clonotype has a count of ten or more. The chain joins TRBV7-8 to TRBJ2-1; TRBD2 agrees at 9 bases. The CDR3 totals 17 residues. Germline values: CDR1 SGHVS, CDR2 FQNEAQ. After removal of 2 bases from V and 8 bases from J, the junction contained 13 bases not matched to a gene. CDR3 sequence reads: CASSLKGGGAGGDEQFF. The CDR3 DNA reads as TGTGCCAGCAGCTTAAAGGGCGGGGGGGCCGGAGGGGATGAGCAGTTCTTC.

This clonotype was seen only a few times. The chain links TRBV6-5 to TRBJ1-2; 9 bases line up with TRBD1. V shed 4 bases and J 2 bases; nucleotides not matched to a gene: 5. The CDR3 spans 15 residues. Germline V gene sequence: CDR1 MNHEY, CDR2 SVGAGI. CDR3 loop: CASSSGTGWNYGYTF. The CDR3 DNA follows: TGTGCCAGCAGTTCCGGGACAGGGTGGAACTATGGCTACACCTTC.

This clonotype was detected ten times or more. The chain recombines TRBV30 with TRBJ2-7; TRBD1 matches 7 bases. This CDR3 has 13 amino acids. The junction had 4 bases not matched to a gene; V was cut back by 2 bases and J by 3 bases. Germline V gene sequence: CDR1 GTSNPN, CDR2 SVGIG (reference sequence). The CDR3 region is CAWSLDRHYEQYF. DNA of the CDR3: TGTGCCTGGAGTCTGGACAGGCACTACGAGCAGTACTTC.

This clonotype was seen more than once but under ten times. The chain employs TRBV7-9 and TRBJ1-4, with D unclear. CDR1 SEHNR and CDR2 FQNEAQ come from the germline V gene (reference sequence). Deletions cut 5 bases from V and 5 bases from J, with 12 bases between. The CDR3 consists of 14 residues. CDR3 nucleotides: TGTGCCAGCAGCGCTGTGGGATGGAATGAAAAACTGTTTTTT. Its protein is CASSAVGWNEKLFF.

This clonotype was seen many times. The chain carries TRBV7-8 and TRBJ2-3; no firm D call. Germline V gene sequence: CDR1 SGHVS, CDR2 FQNEAQ. Trimming removed 5 bases at V and 2 bases at J, with 14 bases between. The CDR3 has 15 amino acids. The CDR3 sequence is CASSRKVLNTDTQYF. CDR3 DNA: TGTGCCAGCAGCAGGAAAGTGCTTAACACAGATACGCAGTATTTT. Full variable domain (missing parts from reference TRBV7-8 and TRBJ2-3): GAGVSQSPRYKVAKRGQDVALRCDPISGHVSLFWYQQALGQGPEFLTYFQNEAQLDKSGLPSDRFFAERPEGSVSTLKIQRTQQEDSAVYLCASSRKVLNTDTQYFGPGTRLTVL.

The chain is built from TRBV12-3 or TRBV12-4 and TRBJ1-1; D unclear. Between the trimmed V and J ends, which lost 1 base and 0 bases, there was a span of 12 bases. This CDR3 spans 16 amino acids. CDR3 DNA sequence: TGTGCCAGCAGTTTAGGACCGGACCTTTTGAACACTGAAGCTTTCTTT. It codes for CASSLGPDLLNTEAFF.

The chain combines TRBV5-1 with TRBJ1-2; D may be TRBD1 (5 bases). Germline V lookup: CDR1 SGHRS, CDR2 YFSETQ. The ends were cut back, 4 bases at V and 3 bases at J, with 10 bases in the middle. The CDR3 is 13 residues long. The CDR3 nucleotides read TGCGCCAGCAGCCGGGACGGAGACTATGGCTACACCTTC. Translation gives CASSRDGDYGYTF.

This clonotype showed up just a few times. The J gene is TRBJ2-5, the V gene TRBV20-1; D gene ambiguous. The CDR3 runs 12 residues. The V gene's germline CDR1 is DFQATT and CDR2 SNEGSKA (reference sequence). Trimming took off 3 bases at V and 5 bases at J, with 10 bases between the two ends. The DNA for the CDR3 is TGCAGTGCTAGTTATCGGGCCGAGACCCAGTACTTC. This sequence encodes CSASYRAETQYF.

This clonotype was picked up a small number of times. The J gene is TRBJ2-7, the V gene TRBV5-6; D is perhaps TRBD1 (6 bases). Germline V lookup: CDR1 SGHDT, CDR2 YYEEEE. Trimming stripped 5 bases from V and 4 bases from J, with 10 bases between. CDR3 size: 12 residues. CDR3 DNA: TGTGCCAGCAGTCGGACAGATTACGAGCAGTACTTC. This gives the protein CASSRTDYEQYF.

This rearrangement joins TRBV2 to TRBJ1-2, with D perhaps matching TRBD1 (5 bases). The germline V and J ends were trimmed by 6 bases and 6 bases, with 11 bases remaining between them. CDR1 and CDR2 from the germline V gene are SNHLY and FYNNEI. The CDR3 length is 12 residues. The DNA for the CDR3 is TGTGCCAGCAGCTTAGAAGGGGATGGCTACACCTTC. It encodes CASSLEGDGYTF. Based on the CDR3 plus reference TRBV2 and TRBJ1-2, the full variable domain is EPEVTQTPSHQVTQMGQEVILRCVPISNHLYFYWYRQILGQKVEFLVSFYNNEISEKSEIFDDQFSVERPDGSNFTLKIRSTKLEDSAMYFCASSLEGDGYTFGSGTRLTVV.

The table lists this clonotype with a count of one. Since a much larger clone is just one base distant, this may be a read error. The rearrangement uses TRBV28 and TRBJ1-2, with D maybe TRBD1 (5 bases). Germline V CDR1 and CDR2: MDHEN, SYDVKM. The CDR3 extends over 14 amino acids. CDR3 bases: TGTGCCAGCAGTCATGGGACTTCTAACTATGGCTACGCCTTC. It translates to CASSHGTSNYGYAF.

The genes are TRBV10-2 and TRBJ2-5; D is undetermined. Trimming left V 7 bases short and J 4 bases short, with 7 bases between. The CDR3 extends over 11 amino acids. Germline CDR1 is WSHSY and CDR2 is SAAADI. The DNA for the CDR3 is TGCGCCAGCATGCACTCAGAGACCCAGTACTTC. Its protein is CASMHSETQYF.

The J gene is TRBJ2-7, the V gene TRBV6-5, with unresolved D. The ends were cut back, 4 bases at V and 1 base at J, with 8 bases in the middle. This CDR3 is 13 amino acids long. Germline CDR1 and CDR2: MNHEY and SVGAGI. The CDR3 DNA is TGTGCCAGCAGTTCACACGGATCCTACGAGCAGTACTTC. This sequence encodes CASSSHGSYEQYF.

There are many counts of this clonotype. The rearrangement joins TRBV12-3 or TRBV12-4 to TRBJ1-5; TRBD1 agrees at 7 bases. This CDR3 has 13 residues. The J segment lost 10 bases and the V segment lost 7 bases, leaving 10 bases of the junction unmatched. The CDR3 region is CASTPGGIEPQHF. CDR3 DNA: TGTGCCAGCACCCCAGGGGGGATTGAACCCCAGCATTTT.

This clonotype was observed a few times. The chain employs TRBV6-4 and TRBJ2-3; D perhaps matches TRBD1 (6 bases). The CDR3 has 15 amino acids. Germline CDR1 is MRHNA and CDR2 is SNTAGT. Trimming removed 3 bases at V and 3 bases at J, with 13 bases between. This CDR3 reads CASSDLAGETDTQYF. Written as DNA, the CDR3 is TGTGCCAGCAGTGATTTAGCAGGGGAAACAGATACGCAGTATTTT.

The gene calls are TRBV10-3 and TRBJ2-7; D possibly corresponds to TRBD2 (5 bases). Germline assignment: CDR1 ENHRY and CDR2 SYGVKD. V was trimmed by 2 bases and J by 3 bases, leaving 8 bases between them. CDR3 length: 13 amino acids. The CDR3 is CAISERRGYEQYF. The CDR3 coding sequence is TGTGCCATCAGTGAGCGACGGGGCTACGAGCAGTACTTC.

This clonotype was counted only a few times. V gene TRBV7-2 combines with J gene TRBJ1-1; 7 nucleotides match TRBD1. Germline V gene data show CDR1 as SGHTA and CDR2 as FQGNSA. CDR3 size: 15 residues. The ends lost 1 base at V and 0 bases at J; junction bases unmatched: 2. CDR3 sequence: CASSLGTGMNTEAFF. The CDR3 DNA follows: TGTGCCAGCAGCTTAGGGACAGGTATGAACACTGAAGCTTTCTTT.

The chain joins TRBV12-3 or TRBV12-4 to TRBJ2-3, with TRBD2 identical over 7 bases. Trimming took 5 bases from V and 6 from J; bases not matched to a gene: 8. The CDR3 has 14 residues. The CDR3 nucleotides read TGTGCCAGCAGTGACCCTCAAGCGGGGGATACGCAGTATTTT. Its translation is CASSDPQAGDTQYF.

The rearrangement links TRBV5-1 to TRBJ2-5; D may be TRBD2 (5 bases). The germline V gene has CDR1 SGHRS and CDR2 YFSETQ. Trimming cost V 4 bases and J 5 bases, with 15 bases left between them. The CDR3 extends over 14 amino acids. The CDR3 region has the DNA TGCGCCAGCAGCGCGGGCCCGGCCTGGGAGACCCAGTACTTC. It is translated as CASSAGPAWETQYF. Together with reference TRBV5-1 and TRBJ2-5, the CDR3 gives the full variable domain: KAGVTQTPRYLIKTRGQQVTLSCSPISGHRSVSWYQQTPGQGLQFLFEYFSETQRNKGNFPGRFSGRQFSNSRSEMNVSTLELGDSALYLCASSAGPAWETQYFGPGTRLLVL.

The sample holds many counts of this clonotype. J is TRBJ1-3 and V is TRBV3-1, with D tentatively TRBD1 (6 bases). The CDR3 totals 15 residues. From germline, CDR1 is LGHDT and CDR2 YNNKEL (reference sequence). V gave up 1 base and J gave up 7 bases, with 14 bases separating them. The CDR3 DNA reads TGTGCCAGCAGCCAAGGACAGGCGGCTCTTAACACCATATATTTT. Translated: CASSQGQAALNTIYF.